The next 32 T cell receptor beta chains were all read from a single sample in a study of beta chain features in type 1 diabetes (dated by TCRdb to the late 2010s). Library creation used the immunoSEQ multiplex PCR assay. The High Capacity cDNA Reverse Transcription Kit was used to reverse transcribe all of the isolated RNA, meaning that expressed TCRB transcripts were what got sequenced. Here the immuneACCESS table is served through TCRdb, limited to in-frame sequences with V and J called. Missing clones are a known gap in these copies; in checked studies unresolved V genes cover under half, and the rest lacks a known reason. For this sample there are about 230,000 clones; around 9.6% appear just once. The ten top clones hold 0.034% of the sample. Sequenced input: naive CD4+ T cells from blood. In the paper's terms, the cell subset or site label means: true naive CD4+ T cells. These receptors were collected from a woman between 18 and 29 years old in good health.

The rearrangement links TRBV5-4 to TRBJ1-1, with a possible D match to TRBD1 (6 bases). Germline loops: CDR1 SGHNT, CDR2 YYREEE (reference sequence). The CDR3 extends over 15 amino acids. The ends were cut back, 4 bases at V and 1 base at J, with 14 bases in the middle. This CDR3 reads CASSRDSTGNTEAFF. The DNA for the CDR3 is TGTGCCAGCAGCCGGGATTCGACAGGGAACACTGAAGCTTTCTTT.

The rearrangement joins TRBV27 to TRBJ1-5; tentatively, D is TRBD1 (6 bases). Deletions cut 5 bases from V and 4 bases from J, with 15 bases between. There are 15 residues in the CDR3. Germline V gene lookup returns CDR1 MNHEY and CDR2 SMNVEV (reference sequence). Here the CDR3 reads CASSQKDRLNQPQHF. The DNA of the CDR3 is TGTGCCAGCAGTCAAAAGGACAGATTAAATCAGCCCCAGCATTTT.

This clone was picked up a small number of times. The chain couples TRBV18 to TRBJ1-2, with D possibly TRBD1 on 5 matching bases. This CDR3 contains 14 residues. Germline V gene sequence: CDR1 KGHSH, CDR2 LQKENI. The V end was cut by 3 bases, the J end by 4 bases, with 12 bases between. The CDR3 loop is CASSPVEGIYGYTF. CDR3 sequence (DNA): TGTGCCAGCTCACCGGTGGAGGGGATCTATGGCTACACCTTC.

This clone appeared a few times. The CDR3 DNA reads as TGTGCTAGTGGTTTGGCGTCACCCCTAGCGGGGGGGCCAGATACGCAGTATTTT. This translates into CASGLASPLAGGPDTQYF. The chain has TRBV12-5 and TRBJ2-3; 12 bases align to TRBD2. This CDR3 has 18 amino acids. Germline CDR1 and CDR2: LGHNT and FRNRAP. Trimming took 1 base from V and 4 from J; bases not matched to a gene: 9.

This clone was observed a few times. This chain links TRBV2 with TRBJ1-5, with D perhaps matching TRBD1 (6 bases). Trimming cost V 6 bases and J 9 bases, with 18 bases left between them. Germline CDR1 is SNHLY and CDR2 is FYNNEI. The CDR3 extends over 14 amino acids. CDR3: CASSETGPRGPQHF. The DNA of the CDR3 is TGTGCCAGCAGCGAAACCGGACCCAGGGGGCCCCAGCATTTT.

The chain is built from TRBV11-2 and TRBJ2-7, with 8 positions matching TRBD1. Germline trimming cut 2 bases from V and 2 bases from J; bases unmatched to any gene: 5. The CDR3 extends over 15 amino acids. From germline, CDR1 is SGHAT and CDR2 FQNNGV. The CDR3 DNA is TGTGCCAGCAGCTTAATGGACAGGGACCCCTACGAGCAGTACTTC. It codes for CASSLMDRDPYEQYF.

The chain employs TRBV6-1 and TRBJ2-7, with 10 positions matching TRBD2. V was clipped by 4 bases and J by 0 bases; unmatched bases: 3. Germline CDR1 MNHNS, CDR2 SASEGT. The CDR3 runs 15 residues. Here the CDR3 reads CASSGWTSGSYEQYF. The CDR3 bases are TGTGCCAGCAGTGGGTGGACTAGCGGCTCCTACGAGCAGTACTTC.

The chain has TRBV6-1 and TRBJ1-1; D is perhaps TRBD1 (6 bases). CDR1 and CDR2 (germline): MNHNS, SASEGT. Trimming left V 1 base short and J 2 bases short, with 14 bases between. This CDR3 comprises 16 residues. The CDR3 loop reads CASSEGQGYINTEAFF. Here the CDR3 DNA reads TGTGCCAGCAGTGAAGGCCAGGGGTACATCAACACTGAAGCTTTCTTT.

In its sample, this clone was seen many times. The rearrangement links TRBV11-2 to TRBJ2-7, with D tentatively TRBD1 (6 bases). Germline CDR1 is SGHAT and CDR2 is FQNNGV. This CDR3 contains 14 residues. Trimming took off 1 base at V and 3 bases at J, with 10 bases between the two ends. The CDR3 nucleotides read TGTGCCAGCAGCTTAGGGGGACACCTCTACGAGCAGTACTTC. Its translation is CASSLGGHLYEQYF.

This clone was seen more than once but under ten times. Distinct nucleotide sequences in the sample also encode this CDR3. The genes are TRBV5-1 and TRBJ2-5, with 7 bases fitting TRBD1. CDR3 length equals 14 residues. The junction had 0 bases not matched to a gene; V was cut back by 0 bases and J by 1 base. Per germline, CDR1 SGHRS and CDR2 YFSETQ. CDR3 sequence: CASSLGQGQETQYF. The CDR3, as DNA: TGCGCCAGCAGCTTGGGACAGGGCCAAGAGACCCAGTACTTC.

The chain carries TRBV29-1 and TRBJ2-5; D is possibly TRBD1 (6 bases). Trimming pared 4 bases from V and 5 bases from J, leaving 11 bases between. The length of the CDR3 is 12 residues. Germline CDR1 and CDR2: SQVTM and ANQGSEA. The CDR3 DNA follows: TGCAGCGTTGGAGGGGGTCTGGAGACCCAGTACTTC. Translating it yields CSVGGGLETQYF.

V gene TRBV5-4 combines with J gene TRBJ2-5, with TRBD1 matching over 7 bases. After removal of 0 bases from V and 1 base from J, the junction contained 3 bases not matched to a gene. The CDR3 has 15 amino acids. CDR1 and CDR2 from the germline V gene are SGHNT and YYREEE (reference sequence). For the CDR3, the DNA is TGTGCCAGCAGCTTGGGCGACAGGGTCCAAGAGACCCAGTACTTC. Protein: CASSLGDRVQETQYF.

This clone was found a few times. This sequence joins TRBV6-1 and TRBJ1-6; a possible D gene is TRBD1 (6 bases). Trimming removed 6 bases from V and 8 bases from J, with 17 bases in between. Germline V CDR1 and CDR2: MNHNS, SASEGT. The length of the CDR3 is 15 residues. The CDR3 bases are TGTGCCAGCAGCCGACAGGTCCTCTGGGATTCACCCCTCCACTTT. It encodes CASSRQVLWDSPLHF.

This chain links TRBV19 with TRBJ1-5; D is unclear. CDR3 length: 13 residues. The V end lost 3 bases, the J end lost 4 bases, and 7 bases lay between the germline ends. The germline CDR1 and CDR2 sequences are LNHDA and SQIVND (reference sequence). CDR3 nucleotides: TGTGCCAGTAGTATTACGGGGAATCAGCCCCAGCATTTT. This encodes CASSITGNQPQHF.

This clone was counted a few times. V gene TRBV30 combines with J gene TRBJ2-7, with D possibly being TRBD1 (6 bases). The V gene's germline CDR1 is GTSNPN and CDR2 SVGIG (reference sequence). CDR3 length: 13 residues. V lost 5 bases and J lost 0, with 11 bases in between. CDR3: CAWDQGYSYEQYF. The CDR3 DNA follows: TGTGCCTGGGATCAGGGGTACTCCTACGAGCAGTACTTC. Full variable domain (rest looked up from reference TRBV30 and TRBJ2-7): SQTIHQWPATLVQPVGSPLSLECTVEGTSNPNLYWYRQAAGRGLQLLFYSVGIGQISSEVPQNLSASRPQDRQFILSSKKLLLSDSGFYLCAWDQGYSYEQYFGPGTRLTVT.

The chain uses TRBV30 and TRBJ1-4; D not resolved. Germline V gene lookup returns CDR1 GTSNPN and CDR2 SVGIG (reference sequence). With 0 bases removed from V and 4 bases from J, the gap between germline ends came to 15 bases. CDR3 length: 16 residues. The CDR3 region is CAWSVLAGLSNEKLFF. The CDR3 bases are TGTGCCTGGAGTGTACTGGCAGGACTGAGTAATGAAAAACTGTTTTTT.

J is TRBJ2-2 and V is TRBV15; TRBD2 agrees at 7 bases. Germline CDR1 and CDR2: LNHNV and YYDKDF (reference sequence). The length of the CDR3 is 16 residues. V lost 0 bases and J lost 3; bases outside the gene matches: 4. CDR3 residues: CATSRDPGGHTGELFF. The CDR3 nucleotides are TGTGCCACCAGCAGAGATCCGGGAGGCCACACCGGGGAGCTGTTTTTT.

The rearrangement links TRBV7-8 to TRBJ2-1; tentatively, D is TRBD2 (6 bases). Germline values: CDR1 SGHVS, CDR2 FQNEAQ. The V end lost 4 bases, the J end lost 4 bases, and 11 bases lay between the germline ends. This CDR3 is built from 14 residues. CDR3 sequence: CASSSVREYNEQFF. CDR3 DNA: TGTGCCAGCAGCTCCGTTCGGGAGTACAATGAGCAGTTCTTC.

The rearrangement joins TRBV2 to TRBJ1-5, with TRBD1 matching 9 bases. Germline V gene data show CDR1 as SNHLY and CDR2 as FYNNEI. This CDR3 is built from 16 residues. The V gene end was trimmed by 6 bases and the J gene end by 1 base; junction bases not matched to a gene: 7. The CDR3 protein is CASRTGTGLSNQPQHF. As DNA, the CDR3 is TGTGCCAGCAGGACCGGGACAGGGTTAAGCAATCAGCCCCAGCATTTT.

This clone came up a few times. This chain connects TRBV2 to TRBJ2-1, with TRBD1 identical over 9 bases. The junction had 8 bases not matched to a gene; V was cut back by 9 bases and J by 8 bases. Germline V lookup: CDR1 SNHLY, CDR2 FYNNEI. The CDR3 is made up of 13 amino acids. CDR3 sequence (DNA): TGTGCCAGGAACAGGGGGCGCCCAGATGAGCAGTTCTTC. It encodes CARNRGRPDEQFF.

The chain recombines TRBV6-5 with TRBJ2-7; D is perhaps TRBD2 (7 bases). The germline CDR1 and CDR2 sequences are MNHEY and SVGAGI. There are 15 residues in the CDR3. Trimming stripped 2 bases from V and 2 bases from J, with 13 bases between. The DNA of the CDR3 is TGTGCCAGCAGTTACCGTAAGGGGGGGACCTACGAGCAGTACTTC. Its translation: CASSYRKGGTYEQYF.

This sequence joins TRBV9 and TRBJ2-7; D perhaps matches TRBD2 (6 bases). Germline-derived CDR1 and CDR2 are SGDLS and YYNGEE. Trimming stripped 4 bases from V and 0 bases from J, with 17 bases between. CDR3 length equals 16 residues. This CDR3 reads CASSPGGAFLSYEQYF. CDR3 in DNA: TGTGCCAGCAGCCCCGGCGGGGCCTTTCTCTCCTACGAGCAGTACTTC.

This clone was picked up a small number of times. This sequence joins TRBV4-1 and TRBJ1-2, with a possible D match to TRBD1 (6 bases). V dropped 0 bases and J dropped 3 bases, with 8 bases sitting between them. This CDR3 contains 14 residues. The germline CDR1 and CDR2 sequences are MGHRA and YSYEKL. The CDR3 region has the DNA TGCGCCAGCAGCCAAGATCCAGGGGACTATGGCTACACCTTC. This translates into CASSQDPGDYGYTF.

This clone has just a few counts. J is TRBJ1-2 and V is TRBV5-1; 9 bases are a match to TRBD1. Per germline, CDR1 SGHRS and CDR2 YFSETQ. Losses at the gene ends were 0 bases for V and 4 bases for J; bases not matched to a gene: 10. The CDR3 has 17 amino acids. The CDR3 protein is CASSLVGQGFLGYGYTF. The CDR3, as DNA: TGCGCCAGCAGCTTGGTGGGACAGGGATTCCTAGGCTATGGCTACACCTTC.

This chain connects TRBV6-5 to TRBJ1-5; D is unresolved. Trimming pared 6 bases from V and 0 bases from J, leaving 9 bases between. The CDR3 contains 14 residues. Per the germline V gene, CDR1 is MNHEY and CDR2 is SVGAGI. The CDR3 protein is CASSSPSSNQPQHF. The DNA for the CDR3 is TGTGCCAGCAGCTCCCCGAGTAGCAATCAGCCCCAGCATTTT.

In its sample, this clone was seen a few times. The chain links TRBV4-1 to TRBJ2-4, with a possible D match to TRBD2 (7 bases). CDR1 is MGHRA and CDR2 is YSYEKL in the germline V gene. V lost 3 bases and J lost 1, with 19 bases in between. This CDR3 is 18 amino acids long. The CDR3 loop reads CASSHITDRRGAKNIQYF. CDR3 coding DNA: TGCGCCAGCAGCCATATCACAGACAGGCGGGGGGCCAAAAACATTCAGTACTTC.

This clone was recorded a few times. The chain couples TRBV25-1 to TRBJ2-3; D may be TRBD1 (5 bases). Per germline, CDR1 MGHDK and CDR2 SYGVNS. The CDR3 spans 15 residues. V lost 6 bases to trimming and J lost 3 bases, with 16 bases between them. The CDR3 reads CASSSLRQRTDTQYF. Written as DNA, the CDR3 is TGTGCCAGCAGCTCCCTGAGACAGCGTACAGATACGCAGTATTTT.

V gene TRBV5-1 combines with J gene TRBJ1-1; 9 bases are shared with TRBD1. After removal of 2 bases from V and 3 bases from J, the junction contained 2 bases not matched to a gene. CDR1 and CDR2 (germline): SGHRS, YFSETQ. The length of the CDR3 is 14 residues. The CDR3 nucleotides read TGCGCCAGCAGCTTAGGGACAGGGCACACTGAAGCTTTCTTT. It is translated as CASSLGTGHTEAFF.

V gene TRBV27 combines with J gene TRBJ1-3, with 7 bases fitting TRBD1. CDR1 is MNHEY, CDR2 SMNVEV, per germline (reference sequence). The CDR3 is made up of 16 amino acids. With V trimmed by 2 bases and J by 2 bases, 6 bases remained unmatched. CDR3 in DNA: TGTGCCAGCAGTTTAAGTCGGGGGACAGCTGGAAACACCATATATTTT. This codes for CASSLSRGTAGNTIYF.

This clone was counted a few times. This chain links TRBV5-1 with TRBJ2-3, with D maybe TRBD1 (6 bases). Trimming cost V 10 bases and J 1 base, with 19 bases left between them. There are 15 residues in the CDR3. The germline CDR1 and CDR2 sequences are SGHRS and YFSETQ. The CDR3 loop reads CAGRTGRSGTDTQYF. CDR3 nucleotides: TGCGCCGGGAGAACAGGGAGAAGCGGCACAGATACGCAGTATTTT. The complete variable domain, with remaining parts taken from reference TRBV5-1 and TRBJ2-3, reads KAGVTQTPRYLIKTRGQQVTLSCSPISGHRSVSWYQQTPGQGLQFLFEYFSETQRNKGNFPGRFSGRQFSNSRSEMNVSTLELGDSALYLCAGRTGRSGTDTQYFGPGTRLTVL.

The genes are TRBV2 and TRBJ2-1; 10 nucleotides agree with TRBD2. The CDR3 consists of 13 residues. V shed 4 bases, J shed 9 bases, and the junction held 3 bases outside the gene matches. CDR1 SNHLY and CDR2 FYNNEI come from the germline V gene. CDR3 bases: TGTGCCAGCAGTGCCCTAGCGGGGGCTGAGCAGTTCTTC. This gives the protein CASSALAGAEQFF.

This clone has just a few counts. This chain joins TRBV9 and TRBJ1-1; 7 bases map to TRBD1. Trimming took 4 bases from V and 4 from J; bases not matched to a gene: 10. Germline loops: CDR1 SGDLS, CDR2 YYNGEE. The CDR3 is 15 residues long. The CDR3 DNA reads TGTGCCAGCAGCTTGGACCTGGACAGGCCCACTGAAGCTTTCTTT. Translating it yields CASSLDLDRPTEAFF.